This T cell receptor beta chain originates from a study of T cells in Graves' hyperthyroidism and ophthalmopathy. Authors of the study amplified TCR beta CDR3 regions from RNA transcripts. Primed by the HTBI set, a first-round RT-PCR was run on the TCR CDR3. TCRdb analysed the multiplex PCR reads with MiXCR anew, one entry per CDR3 protein. This sample carries around 760,000 distinct CDR3 sequences, about 35% of them seen once, and the ten largest clones take around 30%. In regard to this clonotype: Antigen unknown.

General study findings and limits: Most thyroid clonotypes expanded above 0.001 appeared in blood too.

With 0 bases clipped from V and 6 bases from J, the junction kept 5 bases outside the gene matches. There are 14 residues in the CDR3. Germline CDR1 and CDR2: DFQATT and SNEGSKA (reference sequence). The chain couples TRBV20-1 to TRBJ1-3; 7 nucleotides match TRBD1. This receptor was identified in a woman aged 40 to 50 with Graves' hyperthyroidism. Source material: blood. CDR3 amino acids: CSARDPDRINTIYF. The CDR3 DNA is TGCAGTGCTAGAGACCCGGACAGGATAAACACCATATATTTT.